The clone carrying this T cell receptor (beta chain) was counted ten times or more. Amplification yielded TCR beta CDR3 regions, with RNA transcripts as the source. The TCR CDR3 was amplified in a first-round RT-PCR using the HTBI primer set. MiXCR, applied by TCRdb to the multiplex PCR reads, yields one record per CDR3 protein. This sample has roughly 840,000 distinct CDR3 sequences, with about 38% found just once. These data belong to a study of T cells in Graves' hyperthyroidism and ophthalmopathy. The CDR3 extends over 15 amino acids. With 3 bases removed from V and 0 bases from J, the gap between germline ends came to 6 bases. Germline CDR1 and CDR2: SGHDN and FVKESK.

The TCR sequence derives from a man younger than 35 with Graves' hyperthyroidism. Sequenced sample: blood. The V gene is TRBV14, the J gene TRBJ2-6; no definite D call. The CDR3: CASSHKSSGANVLTF. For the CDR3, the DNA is TGTGCCAGCAGCCATAAGAGCTCTGGGGCCAACGTCCTGACTTTC.